These 27 T cell receptor beta chains share one sample of origin, sequenced in a study of blood T cell repertoires in COVID-19. Generated by immunoSEQ multiplex PCR, the TCRdb table keeps only in-frame clones and is missing some. The sample consists of around 190,000 clones, roughly 83% of them appearing once. Specimen: peripheral blood. The receptors here all came from a human donor in a cohort sampled during active COVID-19.

The V call is TRBV20-1, the J call TRBJ1-2, with TRBD1 matching 8 bases. CDR1 DFQATT and CDR2 SNEGSKA come from the germline V gene (reference sequence). The trim removed 3 bases at V and 2 bases at J, leaving 5 bases unmatched. The CDR3 consists of 14 residues. The CDR3 region has the DNA TGCAGTGCTAGTAAGCCAGGGGGCAACTATGGCTACACCTTC. The encoded protein is CSASKPGGNYGYTF.

This chain joins TRBV6-5 and TRBJ2-3, with a tentative D call TRBD1 (6 bases). From germline, CDR1 is MNHEY and CDR2 SVGAGI. The CDR3 consists of 14 residues. V lost 7 bases and J lost 6, with 17 bases in between. The CDR3, as DNA: TGTGCCAGCAACCAAAGGGGGAAGACGGATACGCAGTATTTT. Translation gives CASNQRGKTDTQYF.

The V gene is TRBV6-4, the J gene TRBJ1-2; the match to TRBD1 covers 7 bases. The germline gives CDR1 MRHNA, CDR2 SNTAGT. V was pared by 2 bases and J by 5 bases, with 5 bases of the junction left unmatched. The CDR3 extends over 14 amino acids. The CDR3 sequence is CASSDGQGGYGYTF. Written as DNA, the CDR3 is TGTGCCAGCAGTGACGGGCAGGGGGGATATGGCTACACCTTC.

The genes are TRBV4-1 and TRBJ1-4; D is uncertain. V was shortened by 0 bases and J by 7 bases, with 18 bases between the two germline ends. The V gene's germline CDR1 is MGHRA and CDR2 YSYEKL. The length of the CDR3 is 17 residues. The CDR3 loop is CASSQDVGERFGEKLFF. The CDR3 nucleotides are TGCGCCAGCAGCCAAGATGTTGGGGAGAGGTTCGGTGAAAAACTGTTTTTT.

The rearrangement links TRBV7-9 to TRBJ1-4; possible D gene TRBD1, 5 bases. Germline CDR1 and CDR2: SEHNR and FQNEAQ (reference sequence). The V end lost 5 bases, the J end lost 3 bases, and 16 bases lay between the germline ends. This CDR3 contains 16 residues. CDR3 in amino acids: CASSPQRGWANEKLFF. The CDR3 DNA sequence: TGTGCCAGCAGCCCCCAAAGGGGATGGGCTAATGAAAAACTGTTTTTT.

This chain joins TRBV30 and TRBJ1-2; TRBD1 matches 8 bases. The V and J ends lost 3 bases and 4 bases, in that order; junction bases with no gene match: 7. The CDR3 extends over 14 amino acids. Germline CDR1 and CDR2: GTSNPN and SVGIG (reference sequence). CDR3 protein: CAWSVDRAPYGYTF. The CDR3, as DNA: TGTGCCTGGAGCGTGGACAGGGCACCCTATGGCTACACCTTC.

In this sample, this clone turned up once. The rearrangement joins TRBV3-1 (or the pseudogene TRBV3-2) to TRBJ2-7; 10 positions match TRBD2. Unmatched junction bases numbered 3, after V lost 1 base and J lost 3 bases. This CDR3 spans 15 amino acids. Per the germline V gene, CDR1 is LGHDT and CDR2 is YNNKEL (reference sequence). CDR3 DNA sequence: TGTGCCAGCAGCCAAGCGGCTAGCGGGGGCTACGAGCAGTACTTC. Translating it yields CASSQAASGGYEQYF.

The J gene is TRBJ2-6, the V gene TRBV19, with TRBD1 matching 7 bases. J was trimmed by 8 bases and V by 5 bases; bases with no gene match: 9. This CDR3 spans 15 amino acids. Per the germline V gene, CDR1 is LNHDA and CDR2 is SQIVND (reference sequence). CDR3 sequence: CASSPRTGSTNVLTF. The CDR3 DNA follows: TGTGCCAGTAGTCCCCGGACAGGTTCAACCAACGTCCTGACTTTC.

In its sample, this clone was seen a few times. The V call is TRBV19, the J call TRBJ1-2, with a possible D match to TRBD1 (5 bases). This CDR3 has 16 residues. Germline CDR1 reads LNHDA; CDR2 reads SQIVND (reference sequence). Trimming left V 3 bases short and J 2 bases short, with 16 bases between. The CDR3, as DNA: TGTGCCAGTAGTATCGACCTGCTTGGGGCAAACTATGGCTACACCTTC. Residues: CASSIDLLGANYGYTF.

V gene TRBV18 combines with J gene TRBJ2-7; unclear D gene. Trimming took off 5 bases at V and 7 bases at J, with 12 bases between the two ends. CDR3 length: 12 residues. Germline assignment: CDR1 KGHSH and CDR2 LQKENI. For the CDR3, the DNA is TGTGCCAGCTCATCATCCGAGATGGAGCAGTACTTC. Encoded protein: CASSSSEMEQYF.

The J gene is TRBJ1-2, the V gene TRBV19; D is uncertain. Germline loops: CDR1 LNHDA, CDR2 SQIVND (reference sequence). The CDR3 loop spans 13 amino acids. Trimming took off 11 bases at V and 5 bases at J, with 18 bases between the two ends. The CDR3 DNA reads TGTGCCGCAACGCGAAATAGAGTTTATGGCTACACCTTC. Translating it yields CAATRNRVYGYTF.

The chain joins TRBV11-2 to TRBJ2-7; D is perhaps TRBD1 (6 bases). The length of the CDR3 is 14 residues. V was pared by 8 bases and J by 9 bases, with 23 bases between. Germline V gene data show CDR1 as SGHAT and CDR2 as FQNNGV. The CDR3 DNA reads TGTGCCAGCTCTTCCGGGCTTTGGGAAGGGGGGCAGTACTTC. Amino acid sequence: CASSSGLWEGGQYF.

The gene calls are TRBV7-2 and TRBJ1-5, with 7 positions matching TRBD1. CDR1 and CDR2 from the germline V gene are SGHTA and FQGNSA. Trimming at V came to 1 base and at J to 3 bases, leaving 6 bases not matched to a gene. The CDR3 has 16 residues. The CDR3 protein is CASSLEQGRINQPQHF. In DNA, the CDR3 is TGTGCCAGCAGCTTAGAACAGGGGAGGATCAATCAGCCCCAGCATTTT.

V is TRBV5-1 and J is TRBJ1-2; D perhaps matches TRBD1 (5 bases). Germline V CDR1 and CDR2: SGHRS, YFSETQ. Trimming took 4 bases from V and 3 from J, leaving 13 bases between them. The CDR3 has 14 residues. DNA of the CDR3: TGCGCCAGCAGCCGTGCCTGGGGGGACTATGGCTACACCTTC. This encodes CASSRAWGDYGYTF.

The V and J genes are TRBV7-2 and TRBJ2-7, with D perhaps TRBD2 (5 bases). Germline values: CDR1 SGHTA, CDR2 FQGNSA. The CDR3 spans 12 residues. V lost 5 bases and J 5 bases, leaving 10 bases between the germline ends. In DNA form, the CDR3 reads TGTGCCAGCAGCCCCCAGCGGAACGAGCAGTACTTC. This encodes CASSPQRNEQYF.

The chain uses TRBV18 and TRBJ1-2, with D hard to call. Trimming took 0 bases from V and 1 from J, leaving 6 bases between them. Germline CDR1 is KGHSH and CDR2 is LQKENI. CDR3 size: 14 residues. The CDR3 loop reads CASSPPSVNYGYTF. The CDR3 region has the DNA TGTGCCAGCTCACCACCGAGTGTTAACTATGGCTACACCTTC.

The rearrangement links TRBV6-2 or TRBV6-3 to TRBJ2-7; 7 bases fit TRBD1. V lost 5 bases and J lost 7; bases outside the gene matches: 14. In germline, CDR1 is MNHEY, CDR2 SVGEGT. The CDR3 length is 15 residues. CDR3 DNA: TGTGCCAGCAGTCAAAGGGGGCAGGGGGTCGGGGAGCAGTACTTC. It codes for CASSQRGQGVGEQYF.

The gene calls are TRBV7-2 and TRBJ1-2, with TRBD1 matching over 10 bases. V shed 2 bases and J 7 bases; nucleotides not matched to a gene: 4. The CDR3 spans 14 residues. Germline V gene sequence: CDR1 SGHTA, CDR2 FQGNSA. The CDR3, as DNA: TGTGCCAGCAGCTTACGGGACAGGGGATCTGGCTACACCTTC. This sequence encodes CASSLRDRGSGYTF.

The gene calls are TRBV6-5 and TRBJ1-4, with a weak D call TRBD1 (6 bases). Germline V lookup: CDR1 MNHEY, CDR2 SVGAGI. The germline V and J ends were trimmed by 10 bases and 5 bases, with 17 bases remaining between them. The CDR3 covers 14 residues. The CDR3 DNA is TGTGCCACCCGACAGGATCCTCACAATGAAAAACTGTTTTTT. Translating gives CATRQDPHNEKLFF.

The J gene is TRBJ2-3, the V gene TRBV3-1 (or the pseudogene TRBV3-2); D might be TRBD2 (6 bases). Trimming took 2 bases from V and 5 from J, leaving 11 bases between them. The CDR3 covers 14 residues. The V gene's germline CDR1 is LGHDT and CDR2 YNNKEL (reference sequence). The CDR3 DNA follows: TGTGCCAGCAGCCAAACGGGAGACGGAGATACGCAGTATTTT. It specifies CASSQTGDGDTQYF.

The V call is TRBV7-6, the J call TRBJ1-2, with unresolved D. There are 14 residues in the CDR3. In germline, CDR1 is SGHVS, CDR2 FNYEAQ. The V end was cut by 5 bases, the J end by 2 bases, with 12 bases between. DNA for the CDR3: TGTGCCAGCAGCCAAGAACCGGGGAACTATGGCTACACCTTC. The encoded protein is CASSQEPGNYGYTF. The full variable domain, rest sourced from reference TRBV7-6 and TRBJ1-2, is GAGVSQSPRYKVTKRGQDVALRCDPISGHVSLYWYRQALGQGPEFLTYFNYEAQQDKSGLPNDRFSAERPEGSISTLTIQRTEQRDSAMYRCASSQEPGNYGYTFGSGTRLTVV.

V and J are TRBV9 and TRBJ1-1; D ambiguous. CDR1 SGDLS and CDR2 YYNGEE come from the germline V gene. The CDR3 is made up of 16 amino acids. Trimming removed 3 bases from V and 1 base from J, with 16 bases in between. CDR3: CASSGHPTYANTEAFF. The DNA of the CDR3 is TGTGCCAGCAGCGGACACCCGACATACGCGAACACTGAAGCTTTCTTT.

The chain employs TRBV19 and TRBJ1-3, with no clear D. V was pared by 6 bases and J by 2 bases, with 11 bases between. The CDR3 consists of 14 residues. Germline V lookup: CDR1 LNHDA, CDR2 SQIVND (reference sequence). CDR3 region: CASSSGWTGNTIYF. The DNA for the CDR3 is TGTGCCAGTAGCTCGGGTTGGACTGGAAACACCATATATTTT. The full variable domain, rest sourced from reference TRBV19 and TRBJ1-3, is DGGITQSPKYLFRKEGQNVTLSCEQNLNHDAMYWYRQDPGQGLRLIYYSQIVNDFQKGDIAEGYSVSREKKESFPLTVTSAQKNPTAFYLCASSSGWTGNTIYFGEGSWLTVV.

The CDR3 loop reads CASSQKGYGLAGERGYEQYF. As DNA, the CDR3 is TGTGCCAGCAGCCAAAAGGGGTATGGACTAGCGGGAGAGAGAGGGTACGAGCAGTACTTC. The chain links TRBV3-1 (or the pseudogene TRBV3-2) to TRBJ2-7; 13 nucleotides agree with TRBD2. Germline V gene data show CDR1 as LGHDT and CDR2 as YNNKEL (reference sequence). The CDR3 is 20 residues long. V was pared by 2 bases and J by 4 bases, with 17 bases of the junction left unmatched.

The chain has TRBV19 and TRBJ1-2; D gene ambiguous. Germline values: CDR1 LNHDA, CDR2 SQIVND (reference sequence). CDR3 length: 13 residues. V was pared by 7 bases and J by 5 bases, with 14 bases between. CDR3 bases: TGTGCCAGTATGGTGGGCCTTACGTATGGCTACACCTTC. Its translation is CASMVGLTYGYTF.

This clone was seen only once. The J gene is TRBJ2-1, the V gene TRBV21-1; the table's D call of TRBD1 was not tested on the DNA. TRBV21-1 is tagged as a pseudogene. The CDR3 covers 12 residues. CDR3 sequence: CASREQDNEQFF. CDR3 in DNA: TGTGCCAGCAGAGAACAGGACAATGAGCAGTTCTTC.

This clone was counted a few times. The chain carries TRBV21-1 and TRBJ1-5; TRBD1, as called in the table, went unchecked against the DNA. TRBV21-1 is a pseudogene locus. The CDR3 has 17 amino acids. CDR3 residues: CASSPPGQRYSNQPQHF. CDR3 DNA sequence: TGTGCCAGCAGCCCCCCGGGACAGCGATATAGCAATCAGCCCCAGCATTTT.